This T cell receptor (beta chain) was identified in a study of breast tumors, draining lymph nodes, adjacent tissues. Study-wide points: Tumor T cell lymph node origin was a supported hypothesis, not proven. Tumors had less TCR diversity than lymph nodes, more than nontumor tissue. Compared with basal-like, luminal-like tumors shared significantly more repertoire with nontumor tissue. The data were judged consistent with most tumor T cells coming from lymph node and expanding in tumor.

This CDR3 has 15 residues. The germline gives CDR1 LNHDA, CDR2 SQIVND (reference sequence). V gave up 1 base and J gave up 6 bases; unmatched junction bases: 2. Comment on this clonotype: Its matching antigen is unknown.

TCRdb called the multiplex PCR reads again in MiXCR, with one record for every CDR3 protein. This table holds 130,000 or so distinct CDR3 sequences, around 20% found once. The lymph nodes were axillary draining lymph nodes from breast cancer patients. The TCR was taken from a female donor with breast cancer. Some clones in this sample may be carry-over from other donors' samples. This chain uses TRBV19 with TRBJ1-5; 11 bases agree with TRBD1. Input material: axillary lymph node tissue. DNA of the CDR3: TGTGCCAGTAGTATAGGGGACAGGGGGGCTCAGCCCCAGCATTTT. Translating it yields CASSIGDRGAQPQHF.